This is a list of T cell receptor beta chains from one sample in a study of cytomegalovirus exposure and HLA in healthy donors. Repertoires were generated with immunoSEQ multiplex PCR, while TCRdb's copy carries only in-frame clones and drops some. This table lists 75,000 to 95,000 clones. The sample taken for sequencing was PBMCs. These receptors were taken from a man between 25 and 39 years old in good health and CMV-seronegative. The CDR3 runs from the conserved cysteine through the conserved F or W. The D gene is left open where the match is weak.

J	V	D	DNA	CDR3
TRBJ2-1	TRBV5-1	.	TGCGCCAGCAGCTTGGGGTTTGGAGATTCCGACAATGAGCAGTTCTTC	CASSLGFGDSDNEQFF
TRBJ2-5	TRBV5-1	.	TGCGCCAGCAGCTTGGGGCCCCAAGAGACCCAGTACTTC	CASSLGPQETQYF
TRBJ1-1	TRBV5-1	TRBD1	TGCGCCAGCAGCCGGGACAGGGCTACTGAAGCTTTCTTT	CASSRDRATEAFF
TRBJ1-1	TRBV5-1	TRBD1	TGCGCCAGCAGCGGTGGGACAGCGAACACTGAAGATTTCTTT	CASSGGTANTEDFF
TRBJ2-7	TRBV2	.	TGTGCCAGCAGTGAAGAGGGGCAGGGATCCTACGAGCAGTACTTC	CASSEEGQGSYEQYF
TRBJ2-7	TRBV7-6	.	TGTGCCAGCAGCTTAGGGTTCAGGCAAAGCTCCTACGAGCAGTACTTC	CASSLGFRQSSYEQYF
TRBJ2-5	TRBV7-7	TRBD2	TGTGCCAGCAGCTTAGGACTAGCGGGAGGGCCGGAGACCCAGTACTTC	CASSLGLAGGPETQYF
TRBJ1-1	TRBV4-1	.	TGCGCCAGCAGCCAAACGGTAGTCTCGAACACTGAAGCTTTCTTT	CASSQTVVSNTEAFF
TRBJ1-1	TRBV11-3	.	TGTGCCAGCAGCTTCGGGGACACTGAAGCTTTCTTT	CASSFGDTEAFF
TRBJ2-7	TRBV10-3	.	TGTGCCATCAGTGAGTCGGGGCGGGGGCTTGAGCAGTACTTC	CAISESGRGLEQYF
TRBJ2-7	TRBV5-1	TRBD1	TGCGCCAGCAGCCCACAGGGACAGGGAAGCGCCTACGAGCAGTACTTC	CASSPQGQGSAYEQYF
TRBJ2-3	TRBV18	.	TGTGCCAGCTCACCAAATTTCCTCCTTGGCACAGATACGCAGTATTTT	CASSPNFLLGTDTQYF
TRBJ1-3	TRBV9	.	TGTGCCAGCAGCGTAGGTTCTACCGGAAACACCATATATTTT	CASSVGSTGNTIYF
TRBJ2-4	TRBV15	TRBD1	TGTGCCACCAGCAGGGACAGGGGAACTTTAAACATTCAGTACTTC	CATSRDRGTLNIQYF
TRBJ2-7	TRBV5-6	TRBD1	TGTGCCAGCAGCTCACAGGGGCCCGAGCAGTACTTC	CASSSQGPEQYF
TRBJ2-5	TRBV5-1	.	TGCGCCAGCAGCTTCTCTAGCCCATACCAAGAGACCCAGTACTTC	CASSFSSPYQETQYF
TRBJ2-1	TRBV29-1	TRBD1	TGCAGCGTTGAAGAAACGACAGGGAGCTACAATGAGCAGTTCTTC	CSVEETTGSYNEQFF
TRBJ1-5	TRBV18	.	TGTGCCAGCTCACCAGCCGGGAGCAATCAGCCCCAGCATTTT	CASSPAGSNQPQHF
TRBJ2-5	TRBV18	.	TGTGCCAGCTCCGCAGGGGTCGGAGAAGAGACCCAGTACTTC	CASSAGVGEETQYF
TRBJ2-7	TRBV11-3	.	TGTGCCAGCAGCTCCGGGACTCCCCCATACGAGCAGTACTTC	CASSSGTPPYEQYF
TRBJ2-5	TRBV5-6	.	TGTGCCAGCAGCTTCGGGATGGGAGAGACCCAGTACTTC	CASSFGMGETQYF
TRBJ2-7	TRBV7-2	.	TGTGCCAGCGGACCCAGGGGAGGGACCTACGAGCAGTACTTC	CASGPRGGTYEQYF
TRBJ2-2	TRBV10-1	TRBD2	TGCGCCAGCAGTGACCTAGCGGGAGACCCGAGCACCGGGGAGCTGTTTTTT	CASSDLAGDPSTGELFF
TRBJ1-1	TRBV14	.	TGTGCCAGCAGCGTTACAGGTGTCACTGAAGCTTTCTTT	CASSVTGVTEAFF
TRBJ2-7	TRBV5-1	TRBD1	TGCGCCAGCAGCTTGGTGACAGGGGGCTACGAGCAGTACTTC	CASSLVTGGYEQYF
TRBJ2-7	TRBV6-5	TRBD1	TGTGCCAGCAGCCTGATCGGGACAGGGTCCAACGAGCAGTACTTC	CASSLIGTGSNEQYF
TRBJ2-7	TRBV4-3	TRBD2	TGCGCCAGCAGCCAAGAGGAGGCCGGAGGGCTAGCGGAGACCTACGAGCAGTACTTC	CASSQEEAGGLAETYEQYF
TRBJ2-1	TRBV6-6	TRBD2	TGTGCCAGCAGTCGCGGTTCTAGCGGCTACAATGAGCAGTTCTTC	CASSRGSSGYNEQFF
TRBJ1-1	TRBV6-6	TRBD1	TGTGCCAGTAACAGGGGTCTGGACACTGAAGCTTTCTTT	CASNRGLDTEAFF
TRBJ1-6	TRBV4-1	TRBD1	TGCGCCAGCAGCCAAGTAGAGGGGGCTTCTTCACCCCTCCACTTT	CASSQVEGASSPLHF
TRBJ1-5	TRBV7-3	.	TGTGCCAGCGCAAGAGGCAAGGGCAATCAGCCCCAGCATTTT	CASARGKGNQPQHF
TRBJ1-5	TRBV29-1	.	TGCAGCGTTTTAGTACAGCCCAATCAGCCCCAGCATTTT	CSVLVQPNQPQHF
TRBJ2-1	TRBV1	.	TGCACCAGCAGCCAAGATCAGACTAGCGGGGGGAACCAACCCGGAGAGCATGAGCAGTTCTTC	CTSSQDQTSGGNQPGEHEQFF
TRBJ2-5	TRBV5-5	TRBD1	TGTGCCAGCAGCTTGGGACAGGGGGGAGAGACCCAGTACTTC	CASSLGQGGETQYF
TRBJ2-7	TRBV4-2	TRBD2	TGTGCCAGCAGCCAAGATTCATCGGGAGGGCCAGGATACGAGCAGTACTTC	CASSQDSSGGPGYEQYF
TRBJ2-5	TRBV27	.	TGTGCCAGCAGTTTAATGGGGCAAAGGGGTGAGACCCAGTACTTC	CASSLMGQRGETQYF
TRBJ1-2	TRBV6-6	.	TGTGCCAGCAGTTACCCCTCGGAGGGGAACTATGGCTACACCTTC	CASSYPSEGNYGYTF
TRBJ1-6	TRBV7-9	.	TGTGCCAGCAGCCCCCCGACAGGAATCTCACCCCTCCACTTT	CASSPPTGISPLHF
TRBJ1-5	TRBV5-4	.	TGTGCCAGCAGCTTGGGATCGGGGGGCAGCAATCAGCCCCAGCATTTT	CASSLGSGGSNQPQHF
TRBJ2-1	TRBV4-1	TRBD2	TGCGCCAGCAGTCCCAGGGTGATTGGTATAGCGGGGGCCGTTCACAATGAGCAGTTCTTC	CASSPRVIGIAGAVHNEQFF
TRBJ1-6	TRBV5-1	.	TGCGCCAGCAGCACCTCCCCTAACAGAGATAATTCACCCCTCCACTTT	CASSTSPNRDNSPLHF
TRBJ1-2	TRBV7-2	.	TGTGCCAGCAGCTTAGCGCTCATCGGGGATGGCTACACCTTC	CASSLALIGDGYTF
TRBJ1-1	TRBV27	.	TGTGCCAGCAGTACCCCTCGGGGGGGAACTGAAGCTTTCTTT	CASSTPRGGTEAFF
TRBJ2-3	TRBV9	TRBD1	TGTGCCAGCAGCGTAGGCCAGGGGGTAGATACGCAGTATTTT	CASSVGQGVDTQYF
TRBJ1-2	TRBV5-1	.	TGCGCCAGCAGCTTGGCTGGGCAGGCCATAACAGATGGCTACACCTTC	CASSLAGQAITDGYTF
TRBJ2-7	TRBV2	TRBD1	TGTGCCAGCAGTGAACCGGGGACAGGGGCCCCCGACGAGGAAAAATTTCGATACGAGCAGTACTTC	CASSEPGTGAPDEEKFRYEQYF
TRBJ2-7	TRBV11-2	TRBD2	TGTGCCAGCAGCTTCGGGGGGAGTGGCTACGAGCAGTACTTC	CASSFGGSGYEQYF
TRBJ2-3	TRBV27	.	TGTGCCAGCAGTCGGGCGGGACAGTCGTCCACAGATACGCAGTATTTT	CASSRAGQSSTDTQYF
TRBJ2-1	TRBV13	TRBD2	TGTGCCAGCAGCTTACTCGGGCTAGCGGGAGCCAATGAGCAGTTCTTC	CASSLLGLAGANEQFF
TRBJ2-7	TRBV30	TRBD2	TGTGCCTGGAGTGTAGCGGGAGAGGGCGAGCAGTACTTC	CAWSVAGEGEQYF
TRBJ2-4	TRBV25-1	TRBD1	TGTGCCAGCAGTGGTTCGGGACAGTCCGTTTTAGCCAAAAACATTCAGTACTTC	CASSGSGQSVLAKNIQYF
TRBJ2-5	TRBV18	.	TGTGCCAGCTCACCACGGGCTCAAGAGACCCAGTACTTC	CASSPRAQETQYF
TRBJ2-7	TRBV5-1	TRBD1	TGCGCCAGCAGCCTCCGGACAGGTTCCTACGAGCAGTACTTC	CASSLRTGSYEQYF